This T cell receptor beta chain derives from a study of a mutant IDH1 vaccine in newly diagnosed glioma. Study-level information: The initiation of vaccination occurred 4-6 weeks after radiotherapy alone, or with temozolomide cycles.

Stated time point: week 23, last vaccination. Vaccine doses each comprised 300 ug of mutant IDH1 20-mer peptide, with topical imiquimod. New WHO grade 3 or 4 astrocytomas that were IDH1-mutant and ATRX-lost occurred in the donors. Libraries were prepared by immunoSEQ multiplex PCR; TCRdb keeps only in-frame clonotypes and omits some of them. The data show some 26,000 clones, with 82% seen just once and roughly 15% held by the top ten. Study results and limitations: With respect to changes in top peripheral T cell clonotypes, pseudoprogression seemed unrelated.

In germline, CDR1 is WSHSY, CDR2 SAAADI. Trimming stripped 0 bases from V and 0 bases from J, with 8 bases between. The CDR3 contains 15 residues. About this clone: The antigen remains unidentified.

The source of this sequence is a woman between 25 and 40 years old with glioma. The genes are TRBV10-2 and TRBJ1-1, with D hard to call. This material consisted of PBMCs, taken from a glioma patient whose treatment included an IDH1 peptide vaccine. The DNA of the CDR3 is TGCGCCAGCAGTGAGTCACACAGATTGAACACTGAAGCTTTCTTT. It yields the protein CASSESHRLNTEAFF.